The entry that follows covers one T cell receptor beta chain sequence. The data are from a study of blood T cell repertoires in COVID-19. In the source study's methods: Estimation of nucleated cell counts was performed using reference gene primer amplification. The repertoire was sequenced with immunoSEQ multiplex PCR; TCRdb's copy has only in-frame clones and lacks some. V, J and clone size derive from that table, while D and trimming were established from the DNA sequence. The sample lists about 50,000 clones; 89% were seen once. The receptor comes from a woman of 80 years or more with acute or convalescent COVID-19. Sequenced: peripheral blood.

The CDR3, as DNA: TGTGCCAGCAGTTACTCTGCGGGGAGGAACACCGGGGAGCTGTTTTTT. Translating gives CASSYSAGRNTGELFF. This chain connects TRBV6-2 or TRBV6-3 to TRBJ2-2; D may be TRBD2 (6 bases). The V and J ends lost 0 bases and 1 base respectively, with 9 bases between them. In germline, CDR1 is MNHEY, CDR2 SVGEGT. The CDR3 runs 16 residues.